The 24 T cell receptor beta chains below come from one sample, sequenced in a study of blood T cell repertoires in COVID-19. TCRdb's copy holds only in-frame clones and misses some; the assay was immunoSEQ multiplex PCR. The top ten hold about 4.6% of the sample, which has roughly 41,000 clones, about 88% seen once. Sequencing input: peripheral blood. The receptors shown here come from a human donor in a cohort sampled during active COVID-19.

This clone was recorded only once. This chain links TRBV30 with TRBJ2-7; D possibly corresponds to TRBD2 (5 bases). The CDR3 length is 13 residues. Germline CDR1 GTSNPN, CDR2 SVGIG (reference sequence). V was trimmed by 1 base and J by 3 bases, leaving 10 bases between them. CDR3 nucleotide sequence: TGTGCCTGGAGTGCGCTAGCTGGCTACGAGCAGTACTTC. Translated: CAWSALAGYEQYF. The full variable domain, its missing parts supplied by reference TRBV30 and TRBJ2-7, is SQTIHQWPATLVQPVGSPLSLECTVEGTSNPNLYWYRQAAGRGLQLLFYSVGIGQISSEVPQNLSASRPQDRQFILSSKKLLLSDSGFYLCAWSALAGYEQYFGPGTRLTVT.

The chain has TRBV7-8 and TRBJ1-1; 9 bases map to TRBD1. CDR3 length equals 17 residues. Losses at the gene ends were 5 bases for V and 0 bases for J; bases not matched to a gene: 10. Germline V gene lookup returns CDR1 SGHVS and CDR2 FQNEAQ. For the CDR3, the DNA is TGTGCCAGCAGCCTCGTGACAGGGGGTAAGATGAACACTGAAGCTTTCTTT. Amino acids: CASSLVTGGKMNTEAFF. The full variable domain, its missing parts supplied by reference TRBV7-8 and TRBJ1-1, is GAGVSQSPRYKVAKRGQDVALRCDPISGHVSLFWYQQALGQGPEFLTYFQNEAQLDKSGLPSDRFFAERPEGSVSTLKIQRTQQEDSAVYLCASSLVTGGKMNTEAFFGQGTRLTVV.

The chain joins TRBV7-6 to TRBJ2-1; 12 nucleotides align to TRBD2. This CDR3 comprises 16 residues. V lost 1 base to trimming and J lost 7 bases; unmatched junction nucleotides: 5. Germline V gene lookup returns CDR1 SGHVS and CDR2 FNYEAQ. CDR3 DNA sequence: TGTGCCAGCAGCTTAGGACTAGCGGGAGTCGGTAATGAGCAGTTCTTC. Protein product: CASSLGLAGVGNEQFF.

The genes are TRBV24-1 and TRBJ2-1; 9 positions match TRBD2. The CDR3 contains 14 residues. V lost 5 bases to trimming and J lost 6 bases; unmatched junction nucleotides: 4. Germline CDR1 is KGHDR and CDR2 is SFDVKD. The CDR3 DNA reads TGTGCCACCAGTGGACTAGCGGAGGTCAATGAGCAGTTCTTC. Translating it yields CATSGLAEVNEQFF.

V and J are TRBV27 and TRBJ2-1; 8 bases line up with TRBD2. CDR1 and CDR2 from the germline V gene are MNHEY and SMNVEV (reference sequence). This CDR3 spans 15 amino acids. After removal of 1 base from V and 8 bases from J, the junction contained 7 bases not matched to a gene. CDR3 nucleotide sequence: TGTGCCAGCAGTTTATTCGGTAGCGGGATGGATGAGCAGTTCTTC. Amino acid sequence: CASSLFGSGMDEQFF.

CDR3 region: CASSFGTDMNTEAFF. Written as DNA, the CDR3 is TGTGCCAGCAGCTTCGGGACAGACATGAACACTGAAGCTTTCTTT. The J gene is TRBJ1-1, the V gene TRBV12-1; the table's D call TRBD1 went unverified against the DNA. TRBV12-1 corresponds to a pseudogene. This CDR3 comprises 15 residues.

This clone occurred once. The CDR3 sequence: CASSASLAGVAKNIQYF. The CDR3 nucleotides are TGTGCCAGCAGTGCCTCGCTAGCGGGAGTTGCCAAAAACATTCAGTACTTC. The chain is built from TRBV2 and TRBJ2-4; 10 nucleotides align to TRBD2. The CDR3 spans 17 residues. J was trimmed by 1 base and V by 4 bases; bases with no gene match: 7. In germline, CDR1 is SNHLY, CDR2 FYNNEI.

This clone was found once. The genes are TRBV4-1 and TRBJ2-7, with 11 bases identical to TRBD2. CDR1 and CDR2 from the germline V gene are MGHRA and YSYEKL. V lost 5 bases to trimming and J lost 4 bases; unmatched junction nucleotides: 4. The CDR3 has 14 amino acids. CDR3: CASSTASGRYEQYF. As DNA, the CDR3 is TGCGCCAGCAGCACGGCTAGCGGGAGGTACGAGCAGTACTTC.

CDR3 sequence reads: CASSFSTYEQYF. DNA for the CDR3: TGTGCCAGCAGCTTTAGTACTTACGAGCAGTACTTC. The chain joins TRBV7-9 to TRBJ2-7; D unresolved. Germline V gene sequence: CDR1 SEHNR, CDR2 FQNEAQ (reference sequence). V lost 3 bases, J lost 4 bases, and 7 bases lay in between. The CDR3 totals 12 residues.

The chain uses TRBV21-1 and TRBJ2-3; the table calls TRBD2, which could not be checked here. TRBV21-1 is a pseudogene. CDR3 length: 19 amino acids. CDR3 DNA sequence: TGTGCCAGCAGTCATTTCTTCCCAGAGACTAGCGGGGCCACAGATACGCAGTATTTT. Its translation is CASSHFFPETSGATDTQYF.

This chain joins TRBV28 and TRBJ2-5, with D tentatively TRBD2 (6 bases). This CDR3 comprises 14 residues. Looked up from germline, CDR1 is MDHEN and CDR2 is SYDVKM. V lost 5 bases and J lost 5, with 15 bases in between. CDR3 nucleotide sequence: TGTGCCAGCAGTGAACTAGCTATTGGTGAGACCCAGTACTTC. Amino acids: CASSELAIGETQYF.

The chain employs TRBV30 and TRBJ2-7; possibly TRBD1 for D (6 bases). Germline V gene lookup returns CDR1 GTSNPN and CDR2 SVGIG (reference sequence). The ends were cut back, 2 bases at V and 4 bases at J, with 18 bases in the middle. The CDR3 totals 15 residues. The CDR3 nucleotides read TGTGCCTGGAGTCCCCTCCGACAGGAACCATACGAGCAGTACTTC. As protein: CAWSPLRQEPYEQYF.

V is TRBV2 and J is TRBJ2-3, with 11 bases matching TRBD2. V dropped 4 bases and J dropped 4; count of bases not matched to a gene: 7. The germline V gene has CDR1 SNHLY and CDR2 FYNNEI. CDR3 size: 16 residues. DNA for the CDR3: TGTGCCAGCAGTGTACTAGCGGGGGAATGGGCAGATACGCAGTATTTT. This codes for CASSVLAGEWADTQYF.

The V and J genes are TRBV18 and TRBJ1-2; D is possibly TRBD1 (5 bases). The germline V and J ends were trimmed by 1 base and 3 bases, with 6 bases remaining between them. The length of the CDR3 is 13 residues. Germline V lookup: CDR1 KGHSH, CDR2 LQKENI. In nucleotides, the CDR3 is TGTGCCAGCTCACCACAGACAGACTATGGCTACACCTTC. It is translated as CASSPQTDYGYTF.

This chain connects TRBV14 to TRBJ2-7; D perhaps matches TRBD1 (5 bases). In germline, CDR1 is SGHDN, CDR2 FVKESK. The CDR3 is 15 residues long. V lost 1 base to trimming and J lost 3 bases, with 13 bases between them. DNA of the CDR3: TGTGCCAGCAGCCAAGTACAAAACGACAGCTACGAGCAGTACTTC. It encodes CASSQVQNDSYEQYF.

CDR3 nucleotides: TGTGCCAGCTCACCAACAGGGGGAAGCTCCTACGAGCAGTACTTC. This codes for CASSPTGGSSYEQYF. V usage is TRBV18 and J usage is TRBJ2-7, with 8 bases fitting TRBD1. This CDR3 comprises 15 residues. From germline, CDR1 is KGHSH and CDR2 LQKENI. The trim removed 2 bases at V and 0 bases at J, leaving 3 bases unmatched.

V gene TRBV6-4 combines with J gene TRBJ2-1; 9 nucleotides line up with TRBD1. The CDR3 has 15 residues. Germline CDR1 is MRHNA and CDR2 is SNTAGT. V shed 2 bases, J shed 4 bases, and the junction held 3 bases outside the gene matches. The CDR3: CASSDRGTGYNEQFF. DNA of the CDR3: TGTGCCAGCAGTGACCGGGGGACAGGGTACAATGAGCAGTTCTTC.

V is TRBV7-9 and J is TRBJ2-7; D unclear. Germline V lookup: CDR1 SEHNR, CDR2 FQNEAQ (reference sequence). V dropped 5 bases and J dropped 0 bases, with 11 bases sitting between them. The CDR3 spans 14 residues. This chain's CDR3 is CASSLSKSSYEQYF. CDR3 in DNA: TGTGCCAGCAGCCTATCCAAGAGCTCCTACGAGCAGTACTTC.

The chain combines TRBV5-1 with TRBJ2-5; 9 bases fit TRBD1. The CDR3 has 15 amino acids. Germline assignment: CDR1 SGHRS and CDR2 YFSETQ. After removal of 6 bases from V and 2 bases from J, the junction contained 8 bases not matched to a gene. CDR3 DNA sequence: TGCGCCAGCACCTTCCCGGGACAGGGTCAAGAGACCCAGTACTTC. Protein product: CASTFPGQGQETQYF.

This sequence joins TRBV28 and TRBJ2-7; no definite D call. The CDR3 length is 13 residues. Trimming left V 7 bases short and J 2 bases short, with 12 bases between. CDR1 is MDHEN, CDR2 SYDVKM, per germline. The CDR3 DNA sequence: TGTGCCAGCATCCAGTCCTCCACCTACGAGCAGTACTTC. The encoded protein is CASIQSSTYEQYF.

The rearrangement joins TRBV5-1 to TRBJ2-1; 9 bases match TRBD2. CDR3 size: 14 residues. The germline gives CDR1 SGHRS, CDR2 YFSETQ. V lost 0 bases to trimming and J lost 10 bases; unmatched junction nucleotides: 5. CDR3 in amino acids: CASSLVLAGNEQFF. As DNA, the CDR3 is TGCGCCAGCAGCTTGGTCCTAGCGGGAAACGAGCAGTTCTTC.

The chain joins TRBV10-3 to TRBJ2-7; 7 positions match TRBD1. Trimming removed 8 bases from V and 2 bases from J; junction bases left unmatched: 9. Germline V gene sequence: CDR1 ENHRY, CDR2 SYGVKD. The CDR3 is 14 amino acids. The CDR3 here is CAIRPGTDTYEQYF. The CDR3 nucleotides are TGTGCCATCCGACCCGGGACAGATACCTACGAGCAGTACTTC.

The CDR3 nucleotides are TGTGCCAGCAGCCCCCCTAGCGGGTACTCCTACAATGAGCAGTTCTTC. It translates to CASSPPSGYSYNEQFF. The genes are TRBV5-6 and TRBJ2-1; 8 positions match TRBD2. The CDR3 covers 16 residues. With V trimmed by 4 bases and J by 0 bases, 6 bases remained unmatched. Germline V lookup: CDR1 SGHDT, CDR2 YYEEEE.

This clone was picked up one time. This sequence joins TRBV7-2 and TRBJ1-1; D call uncertain. V lost 7 bases to trimming and J lost 1 base, with 10 bases between them. The CDR3 has 13 amino acids. Looked up from germline, CDR1 is SGHTA and CDR2 is FQGNSA. CDR3 DNA: TGTGCCAGCAACGCGGTCCGGAACACTGAAGCTTTCTTT. Translation gives CASNAVRNTEAFF.